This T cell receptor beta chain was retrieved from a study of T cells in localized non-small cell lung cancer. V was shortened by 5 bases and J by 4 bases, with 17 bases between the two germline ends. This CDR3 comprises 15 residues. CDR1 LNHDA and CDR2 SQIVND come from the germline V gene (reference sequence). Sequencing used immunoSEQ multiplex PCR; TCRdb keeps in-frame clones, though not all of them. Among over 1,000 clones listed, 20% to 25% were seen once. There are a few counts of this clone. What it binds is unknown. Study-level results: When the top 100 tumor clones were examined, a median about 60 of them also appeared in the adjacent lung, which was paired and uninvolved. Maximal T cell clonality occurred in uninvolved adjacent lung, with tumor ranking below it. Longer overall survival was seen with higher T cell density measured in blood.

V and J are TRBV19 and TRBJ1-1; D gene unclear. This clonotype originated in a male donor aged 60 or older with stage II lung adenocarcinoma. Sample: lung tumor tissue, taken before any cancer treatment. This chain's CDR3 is CASSGGLGWGTEAFF. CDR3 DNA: TGTGCCAGTAGTGGTGGCCTGGGGTGGGGCACTGAAGCTTTCTTT. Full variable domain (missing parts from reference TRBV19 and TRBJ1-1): DGGITQSPKYLFRKEGQNVTLSCEQNLNHDAMYWYRQDPGQGLRLIYYSQIVNDFQKGDIAEGYSVSREKKESFPLTVTSAQKNPTAFYLCASSGGLGWGTEAFFGQGTRLTVV.